Listed here are 20 T cell receptor beta chains from one sample, sequenced in a study of CD8 T cells in Susac syndrome. Reverse transcription of about 0.5 to 1 ug RNA used random hexamers. A single record per CDR3 protein comes from TCRdb applying MiXCR to the immunoSEQ multiplex PCR reads. This table holds 150,000 to 200,000 distinct CDR3 sequences, approximately 93% found once. The sequenced sample consisted of CD4+ T cells from PBMCs. These receptors came from a human donor with multiple sclerosis.

The chain is built from TRBV5-1 and TRBJ1-1; no clear D. Germline CDR1 reads SGHRS; CDR2 reads YFSETQ. The CDR3 is made up of 16 amino acids. Trimming pared 4 bases from V and 3 bases from J, leaving 19 bases between. The CDR3 DNA follows: TGCGCCAGCAGCCCACTCGGAGGCCGGATGGACACTGAAGCTTTCTTT. Amino acid sequence: CASSPLGGRMDTEAFF.

In its sample, this clonotype was seen a few times. The chain links TRBV7-3 to TRBJ2-1, with no clear D. V lost 2 bases, J lost 8 bases, and 13 bases lay in between. CDR3 length: 14 amino acids. Germline V gene sequence: CDR1 SGHTA, CDR2 FQGTGA. The CDR3: CASSLGPLGYEQFF. The CDR3 region has the DNA TGTGCCAGCAGCTTAGGCCCCCTGGGGTATGAGCAGTTCTTC. Full variable domain (missing parts from reference TRBV7-3 and TRBJ2-1): GAGVSQTPSNKVTEKGKYVELRCDPISGHTALYWYRQSLGQGPEFLIYFQGTGAADDSGLPNDRFFAVRPEGSVSTLKIQRTERGDSAVYLCASSLGPLGYEQFFGPGTRLTVL.

V is TRBV2 and J is TRBJ1-5; the match to TRBD1 covers 8 bases. Germline V lookup: CDR1 SNHLY, CDR2 FYNNEI. V shed 6 bases and J 0 bases; nucleotides not matched to a gene: 10. The CDR3 extends over 17 amino acids. DNA of the CDR3: TGTGCCAGCAGCAAGGACAGGGCGTTCTATAGCAATCAGCCCCAGCATTTT. This sequence encodes CASSKDRAFYSNQPQHF.

The rearrangement links TRBV6-1 to TRBJ1-1, with D perhaps TRBD1 (6 bases). V lost 0 bases and J lost 4, with 12 bases in between. Germline V gives CDR1 MNHNS, CDR2 SASEGT. The CDR3 covers 15 residues. CDR3 coding DNA: TGTGCCAGCAGTGAAGCCACAGGGTGGGTCACTGAAGCTTTCTTT. This codes for CASSEATGWVTEAFF.

The rearrangement joins TRBV21-1 to TRBJ2-7; whether TRBD1, the table's D call, matches the DNA was not checked. TRBV21-1 is recorded as a pseudogene. CDR3 size: 16 residues. DNA for the CDR3: TGTGCCAGCAGCAAAGGGAGAGGGAACGAGAAGGGCGAGCAGTACTTC. It translates to CASSKGRGNEKGEQYF.

V usage is TRBV7-8 and J usage is TRBJ2-5, with D perhaps TRBD1 or TRBD2 (5 bases each). Germline V lookup: CDR1 SGHVS, CDR2 FQNEAQ. V lost 0 bases and J lost 5, with 13 bases in between. The CDR3 sequence is 15 residues long. This CDR3 reads CASSLAHPGRETQYF. CDR3 bases: TGTGCCAGCAGCTTAGCCCATCCGGGGCGGGAGACCCAGTACTTC.

The gene calls are TRBV3-1 and TRBJ2-1, with TRBD2 matching over 10 bases. The CDR3 extends over 16 amino acids. V dropped 0 bases and J dropped 13; count of bases not matched to a gene: 12. Germline CDR1 is LGHDT and CDR2 is YNNKEL (reference sequence). CDR3 in amino acids: CASSQEEVAGGGLQFF. The CDR3 region has the DNA TGTGCCAGCAGCCAAGAGGAGGTAGCGGGGGGAGGTCTTCAGTTCTTC.

V gene TRBV3-1 combines with J gene TRBJ2-2; 7 nucleotides match TRBD2. CDR3 length equals 13 residues. Germline values: CDR1 LGHDT, CDR2 YNNKEL (reference sequence). With V trimmed by 1 base and J by 7 bases, 0 bases remained unmatched. CDR3 residues: CASSQVAGGELFF. Written as DNA, the CDR3 is TGTGCCAGCAGCCAAGTAGCGGGCGGGGAGCTGTTTTTT.

This chain joins TRBV7-9 and TRBJ1-1; a weak D match, TRBD1 (5 bases). CDR1 SEHNR and CDR2 FQNEAQ come from the germline V gene (reference sequence). This CDR3 has 14 residues. V lost 5 bases to trimming and J lost 2 bases, with 12 bases between them. The chain's CDR3 is CASSLRGDNTEAFF. The CDR3 DNA follows: TGTGCCAGCAGCCTTCGAGGGGATAACACTGAAGCTTTCTTT.

The J gene is TRBJ2-1, the V gene TRBV29-1, with D unclear. Germline V gene lookup returns CDR1 SQVTM and CDR2 ANQGSEA. Trimming took 1 base from V and 15 from J, leaving 16 bases between them. The CDR3 is 12 residues long. In DNA form, the CDR3 reads TGCAGCGTTGAAGTGGTGGCGGCCCCTCGGTTCTTC. Translated: CSVEVVAAPRFF.

The chain links TRBV2 to TRBJ1-5, with 8 bases matching TRBD1. CDR1 is SNHLY and CDR2 is FYNNEI in the germline V gene. V lost 6 bases to trimming and J lost 9 bases; unmatched junction nucleotides: 13. This CDR3 is 15 amino acids long. The CDR3 region is CASSESPGQERPQHF. CDR3 nucleotides: TGTGCCAGCAGCGAAAGCCCGGGACAGGAGAGGCCCCAGCATTTT.

This clonotype was counted a few times. This chain connects TRBV20-1 to TRBJ1-1; D ambiguous. The germline gives CDR1 DFQATT, CDR2 SNEGSKA (reference sequence). The CDR3 totals 13 residues. Trimming shortened V by 3 bases and J by 2 bases, and 10 bases separated the two germline ends. The CDR3 is CSARVGSNTEAFF. DNA of the CDR3: TGCAGTGCTAGGGTGGGGTCTAACACTGAAGCTTTCTTT.

This clonotype was detected a few times. Its ends do not fully match the called genes, so a read error is possible. The rearrangement links TRBV20-1 to TRBJ1-1; D call uncertain. Germline V gene lookup returns CDR1 DFQATT and CDR2 SNEGSKA (reference sequence). The length of the CDR3 is 13 residues. The CDR3 nucleotides are TGCAGTGCGAGAGCGGATCTGAACACTGAAGCTTTCTTT. The encoded protein is CSARADLNTEAFF.

The rearrangement uses TRBV12-3 or TRBV12-4 and TRBJ2-5; D gene unclear. The length of the CDR3 is 11 residues. V was shortened by 1 base and J by 7 bases, with 4 bases between the two germline ends. CDR3 sequence (DNA): TGTGCCAGCAGTTTAGTAGGGACCCAGTACTTC. As protein: CASSLVGTQYF.

This clonotype was counted a single time. The rearrangement joins TRBV3-1 to TRBJ2-5; 11 nucleotides match TRBD1. The CDR3 has 17 amino acids. CDR1 is LGHDT, CDR2 YNNKEL, per germline (reference sequence). V lost 6 bases to trimming and J lost 5 bases; unmatched junction nucleotides: 14. In DNA form, the CDR3 reads TGTGCCAGCAGTGCTACCGGGACAGGGGGTTGGGGGGAGACCCAGTACTTC. The encoded protein is CASSATGTGGWGETQYF.

This clonotype was counted a single time. This chain joins TRBV6-6 and TRBJ2-7, with a weak D call TRBD2 (6 bases). The CDR3 runs 15 residues. The germline V gene encodes CDR1 MNHNY and CDR2 SVGAGI (reference sequence). V dropped 2 bases and J dropped 3 bases, with 14 bases sitting between them. CDR3 sequence: CASSYAGGTLYEQYF. DNA for the CDR3: TGTGCCAGCAGTTACGCCGGCGGGACTCTCTACGAGCAGTACTTC.

The table lists this clonotype with a count of one. The chain uses TRBV20-1 and TRBJ2-1; TRBD2 matches 13 bases. Germline V gene lookup returns CDR1 DFQATT and CDR2 SNEGSKA (reference sequence). V lost 1 base to trimming and J lost 8 bases; unmatched junction nucleotides: 5. This CDR3 spans 15 amino acids. CDR3 nucleotides: TGCAGTGCTAGAGGGACTAGCGGGAGTAGGGATGAGCAGTTCTTC. Its protein product is CSARGTSGSRDEQFF.

This chain uses TRBV2 with TRBJ1-1, with D maybe TRBD1 (5 bases). This CDR3 comprises 13 residues. Germline loops: CDR1 SNHLY, CDR2 FYNNEI. Trimming removed 6 bases at V and 1 base at J, with 9 bases between. CDR3 nucleotide sequence: TGTGCCAGCAGGGGGGACCGGAACACTGAAGCTTTCTTT. Translated: CASRGDRNTEAFF.

CDR3 sequence (DNA): TGTGCAAGTCGCTTAGAGGTATCGGCCTACGAGCAGTACTTC. As protein: CASRLEVSAYEQYF. The chain combines TRBV12-2 with TRBJ2-7. TRBV12-2 is assigned pseudogene status. This CDR3 is built from 14 residues.

The chain is built from TRBV30 and TRBJ2-5, with D tentatively TRBD2 (6 bases). Trimming took 1 base from V and 1 from J, leaving 13 bases between them. Germline loops: CDR1 GTSNPN, CDR2 SVGIG (reference sequence). This CDR3 is 15 amino acids long. Here the CDR3 DNA reads TGTGCCTGGAGTGGGAGGCAGGGACTCCAAGAGACCCAGTACTTC. Its protein product is CAWSGRQGLQETQYF.